This T cell receptor beta chain was documented in a study of molecular identifiers for immune sequencing clone quantification. Study-level points and caveats: Beyond 20 RNA copies, clones held over 99% of effector molecules, compared with under 1% in naive cells.

Making the bulk TCR libraries relied on previously described methods and listed TCR primers. TCRdb redid the calling of the PCR reads with MiXCR, one entry per CDR3 protein. The data show more than 60,000 distinct CDR3 sequences, 15% to 20% seen once. This CDR3 is built from 9 residues. Germline loops: CDR1 DFQATT, CDR2 SNEGSKA (reference sequence). Between the trimmed V and J ends, which lost 4 bases and 3 bases, there was a span of 0 bases. This clonotype was detected many times. Its antigen is currently unknown. The V gene is TRBV20-1, the J gene TRBJ1-2, with D uncertain. This clonotype originated in a human donor in good health. Some libraries in this study had Jurkat cell RNA spiked in. The sequencing input was naive CD8+ T cells from blood, with Jurkat cell RNA spiked in. Subset described: FACS-sorted CD8+CD4-CCR7+CD45RA+ naive T cells. CDR3 nucleotide sequence: TGCAGTGCTAACTATGGCTACACCTTC. This codes for CSANYGYTF.